What follows are 9 T cell receptor beta chains derived from one specimen sequenced in a study of shared clonotypes between healthy human individuals. Clones were read by immunoSEQ multiplex PCR, and TCRdb kept only the in-frame ones, dropping some. The sample lists over a million clones, around 98% occurring once. Material for sequencing was naive CD4+ T cells sorted from blood. Subset of the sample: CD45RA+ positively selected. The receptors shown here come from a man aged 30 to 39 in good health.

J is TRBJ2-1 and V is TRBV19; D is unresolved. The V and J ends lost 1 base and 9 bases respectively, with 13 bases between them. The CDR3 runs to 14 residues. The germline V gene has CDR1 LNHDA and CDR2 SQIVND (reference sequence). The CDR3 bases are TGTGCCAGTAGTATAGGGGTCGGCAGTTCTGAGCAGTTCTTC. The encoded protein is CASSIGVGSSEQFF.

Details on this clone: This same CDR3 is encoded by further DNA sequences in the sample. The V call is TRBV18, the J call TRBJ2-3, with a tentative D call TRBD1 (5 bases). Germline loops: CDR1 KGHSH, CDR2 LQKENI. V lost 3 bases to trimming and J lost 4 bases, with 8 bases between them. The CDR3 is 13 residues long. The CDR3, as DNA: TGTGCCAGCTCACCGAGCAGGGCAGATACGCAGTATTTT. This codes for CASSPSRADTQYF.

Here the CDR3 DNA reads TGTGCCAGCAGCTTGGTGACAGGGGGAGAGACCCAGTACTTC. Translation gives CASSLVTGGETQYF. The chain has TRBV5-4 and TRBJ2-5; 9 bases match TRBD1. Per germline, CDR1 SGHNT and CDR2 YYREEE (reference sequence). The CDR3 extends over 14 amino acids. Trimming at V came to 0 bases and at J to 4 bases, leaving 1 base not matched to a gene.

The chain has TRBV18 and TRBJ2-1, with 8 bases matching TRBD2. The V segment lost 4 bases and the J segment 5 bases; nucleotides outside the gene matches: 10. In germline, CDR1 is KGHSH, CDR2 LQKENI. This CDR3 comprises 16 residues. The CDR3 nucleotides read TGTGCCAGCTCACGGAGACCGGGACTAGGTAACAATGAGCAGTTCTTC. It translates to CASSRRPGLGNNEQFF.

The J gene is TRBJ2-1, the V gene TRBV6-6; D remains ambiguous. V was trimmed by 5 bases and J by 10 bases, leaving 12 bases between them. CDR3 length: 12 residues. Germline V gene sequence: CDR1 MNHNY, CDR2 SVGAGI (reference sequence). The CDR3 DNA reads TGTGCCAGCAGTCCCCCGGTTGCCGAGCAGTTCTTC. It yields the protein CASSPPVAEQFF.

The chain joins TRBV6-4 to TRBJ1-2; the match to TRBD1 covers 7 bases. Germline V gene lookup returns CDR1 MRHNA and CDR2 SNTAGT. There are 14 residues in the CDR3. The V segment lost 2 bases and the J segment 2 bases; nucleotides outside the gene matches: 2. The DNA of the CDR3 is TGTGCCAGCAGTGACGAGACAGGGAACTATGGCTACACCTTC. Translated, it gives CASSDETGNYGYTF.

The chain has TRBV21-1 and TRBJ2-1; the table's TRBD2 call for D was not verified on the DNA. TRBV21-1 is described as a pseudogene. The CDR3 is 12 amino acids. CDR3 residues: CASSKFSNEQFF. CDR3 DNA: TGTGCCAGCAGCAAATTTAGCAATGAGCAGTTCTTC.

The chain employs TRBV5-6 and TRBJ2-7; the D is unclear. The CDR3 has 13 residues. Trimming pared 4 bases from V and 6 bases from J, leaving 14 bases between. The germline CDR1 and CDR2 sequences are SGHDT and YYEEEE. CDR3 coding DNA: TGTGCCAGCAGCCGACTCGATGTAATCGAGCAGTACTTC. Protein sequence: CASSRLDVIEQYF.

The genes are TRBV12-5 and TRBJ2-3, with TRBD1 as a possible D gene (5 bases). The CDR3 consists of 14 residues. Germline lookup yields CDR1 LGHNT and CDR2 FRNRAP. Trimming took 5 bases from V and 5 from J, leaving 14 bases between them. The DNA of the CDR3 is TGTGCTAGTGGTCGAGTGACAGAGGAAGATACGCAGTATTTT. It specifies CASGRVTEEDTQYF.